The sequence of this T cell receptor beta chain was determined in a study of blood T cell repertoires in COVID-19. Study-level information: Samples taken during acute and convalescent COVID-19 were collected in the United States, Italy and Spain. T cells, B-cell-depleted T cells, or PBMCs supplied cDNA or gDNA.

Authors' methods: The authors estimated nucleated cell counts from reference gene primer amplification. The assay was immunoSEQ multiplex PCR, and TCRdb's table has in-frame clones only and misses some. V, J and clone size were drawn from that table, and D and trimming were deduced from the DNA. The table lists more than 75,000 clones, approximately 86% of them singletons, with around 5% in the top ten. Germline loops: CDR1 LGHDT, CDR2 YNNKEL (reference sequence). This CDR3 is 13 amino acids long. J gave up 15 bases and V 1 base, and 6 bases lay outside the gene matches. This TCR was recovered from an elderly woman with acute or convalescent COVID-19. The sequenced material came from peripheral blood. V and J are TRBV3-1 (or the pseudogene TRBV3-2) and TRBJ1-6; 7 bases line up with TRBD1. The CDR3 sequence: CASSQGTGLFLHF. The CDR3 DNA follows: TGTGCCAGCAGCCAAGGGACAGGACTATTCCTCCACTTT.